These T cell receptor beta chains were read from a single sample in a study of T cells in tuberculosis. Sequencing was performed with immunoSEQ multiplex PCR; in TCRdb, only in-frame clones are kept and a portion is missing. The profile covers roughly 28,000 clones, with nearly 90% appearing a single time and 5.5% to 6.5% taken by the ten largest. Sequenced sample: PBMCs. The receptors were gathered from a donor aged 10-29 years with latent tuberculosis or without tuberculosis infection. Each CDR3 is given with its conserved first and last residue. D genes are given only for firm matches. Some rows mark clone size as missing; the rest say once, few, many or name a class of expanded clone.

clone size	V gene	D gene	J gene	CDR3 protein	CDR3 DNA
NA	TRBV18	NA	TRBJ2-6	CASTRGGPPLSGANVLTF	TGTGCCAGCACACGGGGCGGCCCCCCTCTCTCTGGGGCCAACGTCCTGACTTTC
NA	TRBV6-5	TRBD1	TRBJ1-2	CASSYSYQGVNYGYTF	TGTGCCAGCAGTTACTCTTACCAGGGGGTAAACTATGGCTACACCTTC
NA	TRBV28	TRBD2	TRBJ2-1	CASSLLAGNEQFF	TGTGCCAGCAGCTTGCTAGCGGGGAATGAGCAGTTCTTC
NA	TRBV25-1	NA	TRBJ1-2	CASMPGHSYGYTF	TGTGCCAGCATGCCGGGACACAGCTATGGCTACACCTTC
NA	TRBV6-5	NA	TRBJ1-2	CASSYSPNYGYTF	TGTGCCAGCAGTTATAGTCCTAACTATGGCTACACCTTC
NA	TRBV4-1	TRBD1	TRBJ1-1	CASTRDSTEAFF	TGCGCCAGCACTCGGGACAGCACTGAAGCTTTCTTT
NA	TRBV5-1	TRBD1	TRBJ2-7	CASSPQHDRGEQYF	TGCGCCAGCAGCCCGCAGCATGACAGGGGCGAGCAGTACTTC
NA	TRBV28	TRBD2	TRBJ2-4	CASTKTRTSGIQYF	TGTGCCAGCACCAAAACCCGGACTAGCGGCATTCAGTACTTC
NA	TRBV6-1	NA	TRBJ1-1	CASSETDRRAGEAFF	TGTGCCAGCAGTGAAACGGATAGGCGGGCAGGCGAAGCTTTCTTT
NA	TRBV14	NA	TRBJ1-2	CASSQDYGRSYGYTF	TGTGCCAGCAGCCAAGATTATGGTCGGAGTTATGGCTACACCTTC
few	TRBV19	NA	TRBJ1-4	CASSIDYQQNEKLFF	TGTGCCAGTAGTATAGATTACCAACAGAATGAAAAACTGTTTTTT
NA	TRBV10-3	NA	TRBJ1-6	CAISEAGLGSPLHF	TGTGCCATCAGTGAGGCAGGTCTTGGGTCACCCCTCCACTTT
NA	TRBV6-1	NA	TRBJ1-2	CASSVPRGMSYGYTF	TGTGCCAGCAGTGTACCCAGGGGTATGAGCTATGGCTACACCTTC
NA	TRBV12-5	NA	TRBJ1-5	CASSNNYRFERNQPQHF	TGTGCTAGCTCTAACAATTACAGGTTCGAGCGCAATCAGCCCCAGCATTTT
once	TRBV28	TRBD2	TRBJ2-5	CASSPPRRGAPKYF	TGTGCCAGCAGTCCCCCTCGGCGGGGGGCCCCGAAGTACTTC
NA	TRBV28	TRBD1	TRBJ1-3	CATLAPDRVGNTIYF	TGTGCCACCCTAGCTCCAGACAGGGTTGGAAACACCATATATTTT
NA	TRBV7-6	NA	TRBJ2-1	CASSPTTQGNEQFF	TGTGCCAGCAGCCCGACAACACAGGGTAATGAGCAGTTCTTC
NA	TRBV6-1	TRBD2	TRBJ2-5	CASSGSLAGGRGETQYF	TGTGCCAGCAGTGGTTCACTAGCGGGGGGGCGCGGTGAGACCCAGTACTTC
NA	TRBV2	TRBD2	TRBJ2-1	CASSISRGGRGQFF	TGTGCCAGCAGTATCTCCCGGGGGGGCCGGGGGCAGTTCTTC
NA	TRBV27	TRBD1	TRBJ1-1	CASSWARQGVTEAFF	TGTGCCAGCAGTTGGGCCCGACAGGGGGTCACTGAAGCTTTCTTT
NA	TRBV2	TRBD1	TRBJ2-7	CASSEEFRTGAFPYEQYF	TGTGCCAGCAGTGAGGAATTCCGGACAGGGGCCTTCCCCTACGAGCAGTACTTC
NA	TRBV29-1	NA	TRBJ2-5	CSVEFPPETQYF	TGCAGCGTTGAGTTCCCCCCGGAGACCCAGTACTTC
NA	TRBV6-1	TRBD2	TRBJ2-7	CASRTGTSGSYEQYF	TGTGCCAGCAGAACCGGGACTAGCGGCTCCTACGAGCAGTACTTC
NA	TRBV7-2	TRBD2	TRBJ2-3	CASSPRDYSTDTQYF	TGTGCCAGCAGCCCCCGGGACTATAGCACAGATACGCAGTATTTT
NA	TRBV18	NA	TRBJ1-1	CASSPRGGSTEAFF	TGTGCCAGCTCACCACGGGGAGGGAGCACTGAAGCTTTCTTT
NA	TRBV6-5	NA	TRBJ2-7	CASSLDSYYEQYF	TGTGCCAGCAGTTTGGACAGCTACTACGAGCAGTACTTC
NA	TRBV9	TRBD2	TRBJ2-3	CASSVQAGRTDTQYF	TGTGCCAGCAGCGTGCAAGCGGGACGCACAGATACGCAGTATTTT
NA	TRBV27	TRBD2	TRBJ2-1	CASSWGGSLYNEQFF	TGTGCCAGCAGTTGGGGCGGGAGTCTTTACAATGAGCAGTTCTTC
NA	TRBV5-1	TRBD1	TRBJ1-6	CASSPSRGSSPLHF	TGCGCCAGTTCACCCTCCAGGGGGTCCTCACCCCTCCACTTT
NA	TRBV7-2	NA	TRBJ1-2	CASSPGGTQANYGYTF	TGTGCCAGCAGCCCTGGAGGGACGCAAGCTAACTATGGCTACACCTTC
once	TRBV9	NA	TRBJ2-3	CASYLRVYTDTQYF	TGTGCCAGCTACCTCCGGGTCTACACAGATACGCAGTATTTT
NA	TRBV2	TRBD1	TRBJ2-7	CASRGTGAFYEQYF	TGTGCCAGCAGGGGGACAGGGGCCTTTTACGAGCAGTACTTC
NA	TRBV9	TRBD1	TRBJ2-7	CASSVGDSPYEQYF	TGTGCCAGCAGCGTAGGGGACAGTCCCTACGAGCAGTACTTC
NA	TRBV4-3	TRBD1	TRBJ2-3	CASSRDRGTDTQYF	TGCGCCAGCAGCCGAGACAGGGGCACAGATACGCAGTATTTT
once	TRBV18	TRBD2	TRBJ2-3	CASSPRGLAGDIHF	TGTGCCAGCTCACCACGGGGACTAGCGGGGGACATCCATTTT
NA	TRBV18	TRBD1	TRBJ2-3	CASSPGQGGADTQYF	TGTGCCAGCTCACCTGGACAGGGCGGGGCAGATACGCAGTATTTT
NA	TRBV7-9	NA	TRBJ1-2	CASSLERGASLRYGYTF	TGTGCCAGCAGCTTAGAAAGGGGCGCGTCCCTTAGGTATGGCTACACCTTC
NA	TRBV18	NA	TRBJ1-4	CASSPQDRNEKLFF	TGTGCCAGCTCACCCCAAGACAGAAATGAAAAACTGTTTTTT
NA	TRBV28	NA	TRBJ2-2	CASSLFGRLGGANTGELFF	TGTGCCAGCAGTTTATTCGGACGACTCGGGGGAGCGAACACCGGGGAGCTGTTTTTT
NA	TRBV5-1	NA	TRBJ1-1	CASSSRGGTEAFF	TGCGCCAGCAGCTCGAGGGGAGGAACTGAAGCTTTCTTT
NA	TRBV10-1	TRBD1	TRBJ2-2	CASSSNRGPYTGELFF	TGCGCCAGCAGCTCCAACAGGGGGCCCTACACCGGGGAGCTGTTTTTT
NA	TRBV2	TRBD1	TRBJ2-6	CASSPDRAGANVLTF	TGTGCCAGCAGTCCCGACAGGGCTGGGGCCAACGTCCTGACTTTC
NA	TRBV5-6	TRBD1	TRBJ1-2	CASSLAGTGRYGYTF	TGTGCCAGCAGCTTGGCCGGGACAGGGAGATATGGCTACACCTTC
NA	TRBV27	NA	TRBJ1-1	CASSLRGEGTEAFF	TGTGCCAGCAGTTTGAGGGGGGAGGGCACTGAAGCTTTCTTT
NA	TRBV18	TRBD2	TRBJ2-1	CASSPEGAGVYNEQFF	TGTGCCAGCTCACCGGAAGGAGCGGGGGTCTACAATGAGCAGTTCTTC
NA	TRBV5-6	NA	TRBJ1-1	CASSLGGQWYTEAFF	TGTGCCAGCAGCTTGGGCGGACAGTGGTACACTGAAGCTTTCTTT
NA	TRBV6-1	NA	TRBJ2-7	CASIEASGTGRVYEQYF	TGTGCCAGCATCGAAGCCTCCGGGACTGGAAGGGTGTACGAGCAGTACTTC
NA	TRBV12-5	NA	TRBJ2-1	CASGLGIEQFF	TGTGCTAGTGGTTTGGGTATTGAGCAGTTCTTC
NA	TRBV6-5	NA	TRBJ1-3	CASRPGSGNTIYF	TGTGCCAGCAGACCCGGGTCGGGAAACACCATATATTTT
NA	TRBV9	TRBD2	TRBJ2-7	CASSGSGGADEQYF	TGTGCCAGCAGCGGTAGCGGGGGGGCCGACGAGCAGTACTTC
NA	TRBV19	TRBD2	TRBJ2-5	CASSILAGGPRETQYF	TGTGCCAGTAGTATTCTAGCGGGGGGGCCTAGAGAGACCCAGTACTTC
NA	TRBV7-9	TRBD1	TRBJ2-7	CASSLSPGQGSDEQYF	TGTGCCAGCAGCTTGTCCCCGGGACAGGGGTCCGACGAGCAGTACTTC
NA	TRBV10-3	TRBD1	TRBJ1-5	CAIATGANQPQHF	TGTGCCATCGCGACAGGGGCAAATCAGCCCCAGCATTTT